This entry lists 8 T cell receptor beta chains sequenced from one sample in a study of shared clonotypes between healthy human individuals (TCRdb year 2020). Library method: the immunoSEQ multiplex PCR assay. What TCRdb holds here is the immuneACCESS table cut down to in-frame rearrangements. Part of the clones is not present; checked against another copy, under half of the missing clones reflect an unresolved V gene, and the others are unexplained. The sample table shows about 1.9 million clones, and about 93% are seen once. The top ten hold about 1.7% of the sample. For the CD8 naive samples, CD45RO-negative cells were positively selected for CCR7, yielding a CD45RA+CCR7+ population from which TemRA cells were excluded. Sequenced input: naive CD8+ T cells from PBMCs. The sample's cell subset or site, from its label and the paper: CD45RA+CCR7+. All receptors come from a young man in good health. Some clones in this sample may be carry-over from other donors' samples.

This chain connects TRBV4-2 to TRBJ2-7, with 8 bases identical to TRBD2. This CDR3 spans 17 amino acids. Germline CDR1 reads LGHNA; CDR2 reads YNFKEQ. Trimming cost V 5 bases and J 6 bases; bases outside gene matches: 18. Written as DNA, the CDR3 is TGTGCCAGCAGCAAAGCCGATTTAGGGGCGGGAGGAGGCGAGCAGTACTTC. Residues: CASSKADLGAGGGEQYF.

V usage is TRBV11-2 and J usage is TRBJ1-4; no firm D call. Germline V lookup: CDR1 SGHAT, CDR2 FQNNGV. V lost 3 bases and J 8 bases, leaving 4 bases between the germline ends. The CDR3 length is 11 residues. The CDR3: CASSLNEKLFF. CDR3 coding DNA: TGTGCCAGCAGCTTGAACGAAAAACTGTTTTTT.

V is TRBV14 and J is TRBJ2-7; 9 bases align to TRBD2. V gave up 1 base and J gave up 4 bases; unmatched junction bases: 8. Germline V gene sequence: CDR1 SGHDN, CDR2 FVKESK. The CDR3 extends over 16 amino acids. The CDR3 region is CASSQGLAVVDYEQYF. CDR3 DNA: TGTGCCAGCAGCCAAGGACTAGCGGTCGTCGATTACGAGCAGTACTTC.

The chain employs TRBV4-3 and TRBJ2-1; 8 bases line up with TRBD1. The CDR3 contains 14 residues. Germline V gene lookup returns CDR1 LGHNA and CDR2 YSLEER. V lost 4 bases, J lost 5 bases, and 4 bases stayed unmatched. CDR3 sequence (DNA): TGCGCCAGCAGCCCCCGGACAGGGCACAATGAGCAGTTCTTC. It translates to CASSPRTGHNEQFF.

The chain couples TRBV29-1 to TRBJ2-2; weak D call: TRBD1 (6 bases). The V gene lost 7 bases and the J gene lost 5 bases, with 11 bases spanning the gap. The CDR3 covers 12 residues. The germline V gene has CDR1 SQVTM and CDR2 ANQGSEA. The CDR3 region has the DNA TGCAGCGCGTGGACAGAGACCGGGGAGCTGTTTTTT. This translates into CSAWTETGELFF.

This clone has just one count. The chain links TRBV28 to TRBJ2-2, with 12 bases matching TRBD2. Per the germline V gene, CDR1 is MDHEN and CDR2 is SYDVKM. V shed 6 bases and J 4 bases; nucleotides not matched to a gene: 9. CDR3 length: 17 residues. CDR3 sequence reads: CASSPTSGRTFTGELFF. As DNA, the CDR3 is TGTGCCAGCAGCCCAACTAGCGGGAGGACTTTCACCGGGGAGCTGTTTTTT.

The V call is TRBV6-6, the J call TRBJ1-1; no clear D gene. The germline V gene has CDR1 MNHNY and CDR2 SVGAGI (reference sequence). The length of the CDR3 is 14 residues. V was cut by 4 bases and J by 1 base, with 10 bases left in between. In DNA, the CDR3 is TGTGCCAGCAGTTTCGACGGAACGAACACTGAAGCTTTCTTT. Amino acid sequence: CASSFDGTNTEAFF.

The rearrangement uses TRBV27 and TRBJ1-1; 7 bases map to TRBD1. The CDR3 contains 14 residues. CDR1 and CDR2 from the germline V gene are MNHEY and SMNVEV (reference sequence). V shed 3 bases and J 5 bases; nucleotides not matched to a gene: 6. The CDR3 spells CASSLGQYGTEAFF. CDR3 bases: TGTGCCAGCAGTTTGGGACAGTATGGGACTGAAGCTTTCTTT.